Below, 5 T cell receptor beta chains from the same sample are listed, as sequenced in a study of blood T cell repertoires in COVID-19. Produced via immunoSEQ multiplex PCR; TCRdb's table is partial and in-frame only. The sample contains around 300,000 clones, roughly 90% of which appear only once. Sequences were obtained from PBMCs or T cells enriched from blood (not recorded which). The origin of the receptors is a woman aged 55-75 years who had recovered from COVID-19.

The CDR3 loop reads CATGPGQVGSPLHF. DNA of the CDR3: TGTGCCACTGGCCCGGGACAGGTCGGTTCACCCCTCCACTTT. This chain connects TRBV19 to TRBJ1-6, with 8 bases matching TRBD1. CDR1 and CDR2 (germline): LNHDA, SQIVND (reference sequence). This CDR3 spans 14 amino acids. With V trimmed by 10 bases and J by 9 bases, 11 bases remained unmatched.

For this clone: Other DNA sequences within the sample encode an identical CDR3. The genes are TRBV5-1 and TRBJ1-4, with D hard to call. Per germline, CDR1 SGHRS and CDR2 YFSETQ. The CDR3 extends over 14 amino acids. V gave up 3 bases and J gave up 0 bases, with 6 bases separating them. CDR3 loop: CASSSDSTNEKLFF. The CDR3 nucleotides are TGCGCCAGCAGCTCAGACTCAACTAATGAAAAACTGTTTTTT.

V and J are TRBV28 and TRBJ2-1; maybe TRBD2 (6 bases). Per germline, CDR1 MDHEN and CDR2 SYDVKM. V lost 3 bases and J 8 bases, leaving 14 bases between the germline ends. The CDR3 totals 14 residues. The CDR3 bases are TGTGCCAGCAGTTTTGCACTAGCCATCGATGAGCAGTTCTTC. This codes for CASSFALAIDEQFF. The entire variable domain, with the rest obtained from reference TRBV28 and TRBJ2-1, is as follows: DVKVTQSSRYLVKRTGEKVFLECVQDMDHENMFWYRQDPGLGLRLIYFSYDVKMKEKGDIPEGYSVSREKKERFSLILESASTNQTSMYLCASSFALAIDEQFFGPGTRLTVL.

The chain uses TRBV2 and TRBJ1-1; TRBD1 matches 7 bases. There are 13 residues in the CDR3. The trim removed 4 bases at V and 4 bases at J, leaving 3 bases unmatched. The germline V gene has CDR1 SNHLY and CDR2 FYNNEI. The CDR3 spells CASSGQGVTEAFF. CDR3 in DNA: TGTGCCAGCAGTGGACAGGGCGTCACTGAAGCTTTCTTT.

V is TRBV7-9 and J is TRBJ1-2; D perhaps matches TRBD1 (5 bases). CDR1 is SEHNR and CDR2 is FQNEAQ in the germline V gene (reference sequence). The V end lost 1 base, the J end lost 10 bases, and 13 bases lay between the germline ends. The CDR3 is 13 residues long. This CDR3 reads CASSLGLRELYTF. The CDR3 DNA follows: TGTGCCAGCAGCTTAGGGCTCAGGGAACTCTACACCTTC.